These T cell receptor beta chains were read from a single sample in a study of CD8+ T cells in alopecia areata. Using immunoSEQ multiplex PCR, the repertoire was profiled, and TCRdb retains in-frame clones only, with some absent. This sample yields some 180,000 clones, of which roughly half are seen a single time; around 9.1% belongs to the top ten. The specimen comprised CD8+ T cells sorted from blood, sampled at approximately week 52, from a patient treated with tofacitinib. These receptors were collected from a human donor with alopecia areata. Both conserved end residues are part of each CDR3. A D gene is named only where the DNA matches it firmly. Expanded clones are given a class, and other clones once, few, many or no size at all.

>TRBJ1-2|-|few|TRBV6-5
TGTGCCAGCAGTTACACCGGGTCGGATGGCTACACCTTC
CASSYTGSDGYTF
>TRBJ1-2|-|few|TRBV29-1
TGCAGCGTTGAAGATCTTAGGACAGAGAACTATGGCTACACCTTC
CSVEDLRTENYGYTF
>TRBJ1-5|-|-|TRBV18
TGTGCCAGCTCACAGGGGGTAAGAGGTCAGCCCCAGCATTTT
CASSQGVRGQPQHF
>TRBJ1-1|-|-|TRBV13
TGTGCCAGCAGCGAAGGGGTCGCGTCCACTGAAGCTTTCTTT
CASSEGVASTEAFF
>TRBJ2-2|-|-|TRBV6-4
TGTGCCAGCAGTGACGACTCGGGCACCGGGGAGCTGTTTTTT
CASSDDSGTGELFF
>TRBJ2-3|TRBD2|-|TRBV6-1
TGTGCCAGCAGTTTGACTAGCGGGGGGGCAGATACGCAGTATTTT
CASSLTSGGADTQYF
>TRBJ2-1|-|-|TRBV4-1
TGCGCCAGCAGCGCCGGACAGTACAATGAGCAGTTCTTC
CASSAGQYNEQFF
>TRBJ2-5|-|few|TRBV10-3
TGTGCCATCAAAGGGGACCGGGGGCAAGAGACCCAGTACTTC
CAIKGDRGQETQYF
>TRBJ2-1|-|-|TRBV2
TGTGCCAGCAGTGTGGAAAGGCTCCACAATGAGCAGTTCTTC
CASSVERLHNEQFF
>TRBJ2-7|TRBD2|-|TRBV7-9
TGTGCCAGCAGCTTAGTAGGCGGGGGGCCAAGCTACGAGCAGTACTTC
CASSLVGGGPSYEQYF
>TRBJ1-6|-|few|TRBV5-6
TGTGCCAGCAGCTGGGGGGAAAGGTCACCCCTCCACTTT
CASSWGERSPLHF
>TRBJ2-7|TRBD2|-|TRBV30
TGTGCCTGGAGTGACGGGACTAGCGAGACCTACGAGCAGTACTTC
CAWSDGTSETYEQYF
>TRBJ1-2|TRBD1|few|TRBV30
TGTGCCTGGAGCAGGCCCACAGGGGCATATGGCTACACCTTC
CAWSRPTGAYGYTF